This T cell receptor (beta chain) was identified during a study of technical replicates of blood from several donors. The protocol was immunoSEQ multiplex PCR, while the TCRdb copy is restricted to in-frame clones and leaves out a portion. The profile shows roughly 70,000 clones, 95% to 97% of them singletons. J lost 6 bases, V lost 4 bases, and 3 bases had no gene match. Germline loops: CDR1 SGHNT, CDR2 YYREEE (reference sequence). The length of the CDR3 is 15 residues. This TCR was recovered from a human donor in good health. The chain joins TRBV5-4 to TRBJ2-1, with 14 bases identical to TRBD2. Input material: T cells isolated from PBMCs. CDR3 sequence reads: CASSRGLAGANEQFF. CDR3 bases: TGTGCCAGCAGCCGGGGACTAGCGGGAGCCAATGAGCAGTTCTTC. The full variable domain, in which reference TRBV5-4 and TRBJ2-1 provide the parts outside the CDR3, is ETGVTQSPTHLIKTRGQQVTLRCSSQSGHNTVSWYQQALGQGPQFIFQYYREEENGRGNFPPRFSGLQFPNYSSELNVNALELDDSALYLCASSRGLAGANEQFFGPGTRLTVL.